Following are 17 T cell receptor beta chains from one sample sequenced in a study of blood T cell repertoires in COVID-19. Assay used: immunoSEQ multiplex PCR; TCRdb lists only in-frame clones, some missing. This sample carries 150,000 to 200,000 clones, approximately 88% of them seen once, and the ten largest clones take roughly 3.9%. Specimen: peripheral blood. Receptors originate from a woman aged 60-75 years who had recovered from COVID-19.

The chain is built from TRBV30 and TRBJ1-4; D is undetermined. The CDR3 loop spans 11 amino acids. Trimming shortened V by 0 bases and J by 12 bases, and 8 bases separated the two germline ends. Germline V gives CDR1 GTSNPN, CDR2 SVGIG (reference sequence). CDR3 sequence (DNA): TGTGCCTGGAGTGTAGGCGGCGAACTGTTTTTT. Translation gives CAWSVGGELFF. The full variable domain, with the rest looked up from reference TRBV30 and TRBJ1-4, is SQTIHQWPATLVQPVGSPLSLECTVEGTSNPNLYWYRQAAGRGLQLLFYSVGIGQISSEVPQNLSASRPQDRQFILSSKKLLLSDSGFYLCAWSVGGELFFGSGTQLSVL.

The count of this clone is one. The V call is TRBV18, the J call TRBJ2-5; D is unresolved. CDR1 and CDR2 from the germline V gene are KGHSH and LQKENI. This CDR3 has 13 residues. V was trimmed by 3 bases and J by 0 bases, leaving 5 bases between them. In DNA form, the CDR3 reads TGTGCCAGCTCACCCCAGAACCAAGAGACCCAGTACTTC. This codes for CASSPQNQETQYF.

This rearrangement joins TRBV5-1 to TRBJ1-2; TRBD1 aligns across 7 bases. Germline-derived CDR1 and CDR2 are SGHRS and YFSETQ. The CDR3 spans 13 residues. V lost 0 bases and J lost 11; bases outside the gene matches: 7. The CDR3 DNA reads as TGCGCCAGCAGCTTGGGGAACAGGGGAGGTTACACCTTC. It codes for CASSLGNRGGYTF. The entire variable domain, with the rest obtained from reference TRBV5-1 and TRBJ1-2, is as follows: KAGVTQTPRYLIKTRGQQVTLSCSPISGHRSVSWYQQTPGQGLQFLFEYFSETQRNKGNFPGRFSGRQFSNSRSEMNVSTLELGDSALYLCASSLGNRGGYTFGSGTRLTVV.

The chain is built from TRBV29-1 and TRBJ2-2, with no clear D. The CDR3 consists of 14 residues. Germline lookup yields CDR1 SQVTM and CDR2 ANQGSEA. V was clipped by 4 bases and J by 5 bases, with 14 bases between them. The DNA of the CDR3 is TGCAGCGTTGTATCCGGGTCTCGGACCGGGGAGCTGTTTTTT. Its protein product is CSVVSGSRTGELFF.

Comment on this clone: The sample carries other DNA sequences with the same CDR3. DNA of the CDR3: TGTGCCAGCAGCCCCAGGGGCGGGAACACTGAAGCTTTCTTT. This encodes CASSPRGGNTEAFF. The V and J genes are TRBV7-2 and TRBJ1-1; possibly TRBD1 for D (6 bases). Germline CDR1 is SGHTA and CDR2 is FQGNSA. The V end was cut by 5 bases, the J end by 1 base, with 11 bases between. This CDR3 has 14 amino acids.

V is TRBV4-3 and J is TRBJ1-2, with D tentatively TRBD1 (5 bases). The CDR3 length is 14 residues. CDR1 is LGHNA, CDR2 YSLEER, per germline. Trimming stripped 1 base from V and 4 bases from J, with 10 bases between. The CDR3 protein is CASSQVPGIYGYTF. The CDR3 coding sequence is TGCGCCAGCAGCCAAGTTCCAGGGATCTATGGCTACACCTTC.

The chain has TRBV4-1 and TRBJ1-2; TRBD1 matches 7 bases. Germline V gives CDR1 MGHRA, CDR2 YSYEKL. V shed 3 bases and J 4 bases; nucleotides not matched to a gene: 11. The CDR3 length is 16 residues. The CDR3: CASSHRLRGRTYGYTF. The DNA of the CDR3 is TGCGCCAGCAGCCATCGACTCAGGGGGAGGACCTATGGCTACACCTTC.

This chain uses TRBV2 with TRBJ1-2; tentative D call: TRBD1 (6 bases). CDR1 SNHLY and CDR2 FYNNEI come from the germline V gene. The V gene lost 2 bases and the J gene lost 8 bases, with 9 bases spanning the gap. The CDR3 is 12 amino acids. CDR3 protein: CASSETGMGYTF. The CDR3 coding sequence is TGTGCCAGCAGTGAAACAGGGATGGGCTACACCTTC. Variable domain in full (rest from reference TRBV2 and TRBJ1-2): EPEVTQTPSHQVTQMGQEVILRCVPISNHLYFYWYRQILGQKVEFLVSFYNNEISEKSEIFDDQFSVERPDGSNFTLKIRSTKLEDSAMYFCASSETGMGYTFGSGTRLTVV.

This clone was detected only a few times. This rearrangement joins TRBV2 to TRBJ2-5; TRBD1 aligns across 9 bases. The CDR3 consists of 14 residues. The V segment lost 7 bases and the J segment 5 bases; nucleotides outside the gene matches: 8. Germline V lookup: CDR1 SNHLY, CDR2 FYNNEI. CDR3 amino acids: CASTPLGQGETQYF. For the CDR3, the DNA is TGTGCCAGCACCCCCCTTGGACAGGGGGAGACCCAGTACTTC.

The rearrangement uses TRBV6-1 and TRBJ2-5, with TRBD2 matching over 8 bases. Germline trimming cut 1 base from V and 7 bases from J; bases unmatched to any gene: 11. The CDR3 runs 16 residues. The germline CDR1 and CDR2 sequences are MNHNS and SASEGT. The CDR3 DNA follows: TGTGCCAGCAGTGAAGGGTTTAGCGGGGTGCCGGGGACCCAGTACTTC. Encoded protein: CASSEGFSGVPGTQYF.

The V gene is TRBV18, the J gene TRBJ2-3; possibly TRBD2 for D (5 bases). CDR3 length equals 15 residues. Germline-derived CDR1 and CDR2 are KGHSH and LQKENI. V was cut by 0 bases and J by 5 bases, with 12 bases left in between. The CDR3 spells CASSPPLARLDTQYF. The CDR3 DNA is TGTGCCAGCTCACCACCTCTAGCCCGCCTAGATACGCAGTATTTT. Variable domain in full (rest from reference TRBV18 and TRBJ2-3): NAGVMQNPRHLVRRRGQEARLRCSPMKGHSHVYWYRQLPEEGLKFMVYLQKENIIDESGMPKERFSAEFPKEGPSILRIQQVVRGDSAAYFCASSPPLARLDTQYFGPGTRLTVL.

This sequence joins TRBV19 and TRBJ2-2, with 7 bases lining up with TRBD1. With V trimmed by 6 bases and J by 0 bases, 4 bases remained unmatched. The CDR3 spans 15 residues. CDR1 and CDR2 from the germline V gene are LNHDA and SQIVND (reference sequence). The CDR3 sequence is CASRTGDANTGELFF. CDR3 DNA: TGTGCCAGTAGAACAGGGGACGCGAACACCGGGGAGCTGTTTTTT.

This sequence joins TRBV29-1 and TRBJ2-5; 9 positions match TRBD1. V lost 6 bases to trimming and J lost 2 bases; unmatched junction nucleotides: 10. Germline values: CDR1 SQVTM, CDR2 ANQGSEA. The CDR3 spans 15 residues. The CDR3, as DNA: TGCAGCGTAACCGGGACAGGGTGGGGACAAGAGACCCAGTACTTC. This codes for CSVTGTGWGQETQYF.

The chain carries TRBV4-3 and TRBJ1-2; 9 bases align to TRBD1. Germline CDR1 is LGHNA and CDR2 is YSLEER. Trimming took 2 bases from V and 8 from J; bases not matched to a gene: 3. The CDR3 is 13 residues long. CDR3: CASSQIDRGGYTF. CDR3 nucleotides: TGCGCCAGCAGCCAAATTGACAGGGGGGGCTACACCTTC.

The chain couples TRBV2 to TRBJ2-1; weak D call: TRBD1 (6 bases). The CDR3 is 13 residues long. V gave up 8 bases and J gave up 5 bases, with 13 bases separating them. CDR1 SNHLY and CDR2 FYNNEI come from the germline V gene. Here the CDR3 DNA reads TGTGCCAGCTTCCGGGACACTAACAATGAGCAGTTCTTC. Its translation: CASFRDTNNEQFF.

The chain couples TRBV2 to TRBJ1-2; TRBD1 agrees at 8 bases. The V segment lost 7 bases and the J segment 2 bases; nucleotides outside the gene matches: 3. Germline V gives CDR1 SNHLY, CDR2 FYNNEI. This CDR3 is built from 13 residues. The CDR3 is CASTQGGNYGYTF. Here the CDR3 DNA reads TGTGCCAGCACACAGGGGGGAAACTATGGCTACACCTTC. The variable domain in full, with the rest retrieved from reference TRBV2 and TRBJ1-2, is EPEVTQTPSHQVTQMGQEVILRCVPISNHLYFYWYRQILGQKVEFLVSFYNNEISEKSEIFDDQFSVERPDGSNFTLKIRSTKLEDSAMYFCASTQGGNYGYTFGSGTRLTVV.

The chain is built from TRBV5-1 and TRBJ1-6; 8 bases line up with TRBD1. CDR3 length: 15 amino acids. V was pared by 4 bases and J by 4 bases, with 4 bases of the junction left unmatched. The V gene's germline CDR1 is SGHRS and CDR2 YFSETQ. CDR3 protein: CASSTRTGYNSPLHF. The CDR3 nucleotides are TGCGCCAGCAGCACGCGGACAGGGTATAATTCACCCCTCCACTTT. The full variable domain, with the rest looked up from reference TRBV5-1 and TRBJ1-6, is KAGVTQTPRYLIKTRGQQVTLSCSPISGHRSVSWYQQTPGQGLQFLFEYFSETQRNKGNFPGRFSGRQFSNSRSEMNVSTLELGDSALYLCASSTRTGYNSPLHFGNGTRLTVT.